A single sample is the source of the 2 T cell receptor beta chains below, sequenced in a study of blood T cell repertoires in COVID-19. This table comes from immunoSEQ multiplex PCR, and its TCRdb copy is limited to in-frame clones, with some not included. The table includes over 120,000 clones, approximately 88% detected once. Sequencing was performed on peripheral blood. Every receptor here comes from a woman aged 45-59 years with acute or convalescent COVID-19.

The rearrangement links TRBV28 to TRBJ1-6, with 9 bases fitting TRBD1. Germline-derived CDR1 and CDR2 are MDHEN and SYDVKM. The CDR3 covers 14 residues. J was trimmed by 8 bases and V by 3 bases; bases with no gene match: 2. CDR3 in DNA: TGTGCCAGCAGTTTCGGACAGGGGCATTCACCCCTCCACTTT. The encoded protein is CASSFGQGHSPLHF.

DNA of the CDR3: TGTGCCAGCAGTGAGCAGATCTGGCCCCAGCATTTT. Translated: CASSEQIWPQHF. This chain joins TRBV6-1 and TRBJ1-5; no clear D. V gave up 3 bases and J gave up 9 bases, with 9 bases separating them. CDR1 is MNHNS and CDR2 is SASEGT in the germline V gene. The CDR3 is 12 amino acids.